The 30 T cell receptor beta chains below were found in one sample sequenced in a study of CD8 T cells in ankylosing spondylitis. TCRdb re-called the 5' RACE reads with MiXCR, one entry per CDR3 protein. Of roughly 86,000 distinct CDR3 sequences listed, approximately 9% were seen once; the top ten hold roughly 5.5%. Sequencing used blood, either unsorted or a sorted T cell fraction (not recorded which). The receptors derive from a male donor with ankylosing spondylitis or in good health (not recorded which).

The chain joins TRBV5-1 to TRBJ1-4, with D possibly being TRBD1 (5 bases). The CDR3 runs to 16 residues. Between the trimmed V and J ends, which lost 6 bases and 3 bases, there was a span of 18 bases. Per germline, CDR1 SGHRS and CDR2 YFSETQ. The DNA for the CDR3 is TGCGCCAGCACTGGCAGGGTGGTGGCGGCTAATGAAAAACTGTTTTTT. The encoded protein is CASTGRVVAANEKLFF.

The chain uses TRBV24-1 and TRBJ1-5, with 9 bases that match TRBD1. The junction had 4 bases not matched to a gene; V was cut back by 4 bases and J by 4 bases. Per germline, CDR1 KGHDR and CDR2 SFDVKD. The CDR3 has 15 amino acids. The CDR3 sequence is CATSERTGENQPQHF. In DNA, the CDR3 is TGTGCCACCAGTGAGAGGACAGGGGAAAATCAGCCCCAGCATTTT.

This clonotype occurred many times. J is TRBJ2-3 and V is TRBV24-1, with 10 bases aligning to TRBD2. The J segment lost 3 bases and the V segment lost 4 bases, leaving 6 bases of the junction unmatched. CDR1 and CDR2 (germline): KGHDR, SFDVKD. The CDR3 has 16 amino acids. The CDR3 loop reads CATSDPSSGSTDTQYF. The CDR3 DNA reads TGTGCCACCAGTGACCCTTCTAGCGGGAGTACAGATACGCAGTATTTT.

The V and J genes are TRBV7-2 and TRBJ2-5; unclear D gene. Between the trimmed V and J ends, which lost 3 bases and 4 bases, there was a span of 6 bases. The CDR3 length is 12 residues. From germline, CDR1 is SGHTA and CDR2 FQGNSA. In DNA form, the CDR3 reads TGTGCCAGCAGCTTGTATGGAGAGACCCAGTACTTC. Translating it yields CASSLYGETQYF.

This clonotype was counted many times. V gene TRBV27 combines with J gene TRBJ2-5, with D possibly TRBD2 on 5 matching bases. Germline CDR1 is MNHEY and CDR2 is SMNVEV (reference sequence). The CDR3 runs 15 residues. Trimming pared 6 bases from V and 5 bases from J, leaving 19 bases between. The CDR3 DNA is TGTGCCAGCAGGCCGGGCTCGAATCCGGGGGAGACCCAGTACTTC. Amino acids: CASRPGSNPGETQYF.

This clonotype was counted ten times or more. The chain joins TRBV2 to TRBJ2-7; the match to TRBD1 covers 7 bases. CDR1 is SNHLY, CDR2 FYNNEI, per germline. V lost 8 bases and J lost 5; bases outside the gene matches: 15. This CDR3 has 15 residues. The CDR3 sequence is CASLTQGQSIHEQYF. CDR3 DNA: TGTGCCAGCCTCACCCAGGGACAGAGCATCCACGAGCAGTACTTC.

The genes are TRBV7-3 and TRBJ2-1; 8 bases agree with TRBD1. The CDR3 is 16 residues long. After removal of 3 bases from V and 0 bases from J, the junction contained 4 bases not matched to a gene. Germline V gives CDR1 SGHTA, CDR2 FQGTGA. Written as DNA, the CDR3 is TGTGCCAGCAGCTTCAAACAGGGGGGCTCCTACAATGAGCAGTTCTTC. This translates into CASSFKQGGSYNEQFF.

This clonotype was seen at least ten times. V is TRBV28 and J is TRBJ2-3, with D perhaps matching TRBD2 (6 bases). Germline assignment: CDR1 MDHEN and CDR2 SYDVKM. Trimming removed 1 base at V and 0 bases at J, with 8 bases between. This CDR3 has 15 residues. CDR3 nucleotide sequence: TGTGCCAGCAGTTTATTGGCGGGGAGCACAGATACGCAGTATTTT. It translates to CASSLLAGSTDTQYF.

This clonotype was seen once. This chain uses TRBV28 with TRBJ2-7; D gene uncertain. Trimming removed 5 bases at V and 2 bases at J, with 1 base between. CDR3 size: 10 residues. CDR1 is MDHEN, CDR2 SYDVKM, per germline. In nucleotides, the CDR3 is TGTGCCAGCAGTGCCTACGAGCAGTACTTC. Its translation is CASSAYEQYF.

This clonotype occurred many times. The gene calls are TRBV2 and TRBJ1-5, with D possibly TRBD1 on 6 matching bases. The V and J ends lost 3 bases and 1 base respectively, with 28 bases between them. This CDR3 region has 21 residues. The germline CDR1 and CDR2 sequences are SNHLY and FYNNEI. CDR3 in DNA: TGTGCCAGCAGTGACCACCGGGGCAGGGGAAGGGATGTCAGGAGCAATCAGCCCCAGCATTTT. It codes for CASSDHRGRGRDVRSNQPQHF.

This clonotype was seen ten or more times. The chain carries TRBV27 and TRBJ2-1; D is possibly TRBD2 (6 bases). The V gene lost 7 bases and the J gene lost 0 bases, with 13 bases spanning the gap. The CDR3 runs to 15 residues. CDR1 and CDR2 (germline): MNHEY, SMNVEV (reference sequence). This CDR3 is CASIRTSRSYNEQFF. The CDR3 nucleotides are TGTGCCAGCATTCGAACTAGCCGCTCCTACAATGAGCAGTTCTTC.

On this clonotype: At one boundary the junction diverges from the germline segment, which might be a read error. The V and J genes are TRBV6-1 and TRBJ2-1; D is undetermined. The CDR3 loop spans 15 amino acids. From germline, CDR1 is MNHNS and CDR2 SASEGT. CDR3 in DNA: TGTGCCAGCAGTCTTTTGGGGTCGTCCTACAATGAGCAGCTCTTC. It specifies CASSLLGSSYNEQLF.

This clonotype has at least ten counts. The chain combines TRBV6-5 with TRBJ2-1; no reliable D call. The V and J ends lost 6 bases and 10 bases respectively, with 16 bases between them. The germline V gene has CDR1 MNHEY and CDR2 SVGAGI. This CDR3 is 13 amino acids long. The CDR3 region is CASSSPTLWEQFF. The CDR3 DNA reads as TGTGCCAGCAGCTCCCCGACCCTCTGGGAGCAGTTCTTC.

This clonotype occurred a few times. The CDR3 spells CASARGILSNEQFF. Here the CDR3 DNA reads TGTGCCAGCGCGAGGGGGATTCTATCGAATGAGCAGTTCTTC. The chain combines TRBV2 with TRBJ2-1; tentatively, D is TRBD1 (6 bases). This CDR3 comprises 14 residues. Looked up from germline, CDR1 is SNHLY and CDR2 is FYNNEI. With 8 bases removed from V and 7 bases from J, the gap between germline ends came to 18 bases.

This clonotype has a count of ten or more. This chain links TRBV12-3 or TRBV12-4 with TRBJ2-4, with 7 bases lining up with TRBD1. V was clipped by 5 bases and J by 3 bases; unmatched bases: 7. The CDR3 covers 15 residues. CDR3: CASSPSRGSKNIQYF. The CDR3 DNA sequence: TGTGCCAGCAGTCCAAGCAGGGGGAGCAAAAACATTCAGTACTTC.

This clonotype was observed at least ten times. CDR3 amino acids: CASRPETQYF. For the CDR3, the DNA is TGTGCCAGCAGGCCCGAGACCCAGTACTTC. V gene TRBV25-1 combines with J gene TRBJ2-5, with D uncertain. The germline V and J ends were trimmed by 6 bases and 5 bases, with 4 bases remaining between them. The CDR3 runs 10 residues. The germline V gene encodes CDR1 MGHDK and CDR2 SYGVNS.

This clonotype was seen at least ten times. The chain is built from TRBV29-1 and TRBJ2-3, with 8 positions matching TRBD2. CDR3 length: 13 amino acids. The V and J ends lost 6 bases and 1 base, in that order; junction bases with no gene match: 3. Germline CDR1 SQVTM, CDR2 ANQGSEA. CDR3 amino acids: CSVLGGGTDTQYF. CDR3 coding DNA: TGCAGCGTGCTCGGGGGGGGCACAGATACGCAGTATTTT.

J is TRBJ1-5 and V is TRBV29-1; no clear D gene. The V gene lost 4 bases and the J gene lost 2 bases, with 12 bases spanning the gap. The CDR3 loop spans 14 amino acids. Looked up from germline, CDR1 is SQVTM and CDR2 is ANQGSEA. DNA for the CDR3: TGCAGCGTTGGTGGAGGAGTGGGCAATCAGCCCCAGCATTTT. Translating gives CSVGGGVGNQPQHF.

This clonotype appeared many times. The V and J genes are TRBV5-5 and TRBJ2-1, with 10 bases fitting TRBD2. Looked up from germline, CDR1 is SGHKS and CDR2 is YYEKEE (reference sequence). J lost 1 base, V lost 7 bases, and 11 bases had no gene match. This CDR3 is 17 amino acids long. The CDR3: CASVRKSGGASYNEQFF. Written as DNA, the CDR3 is TGTGCCAGCGTAAGGAAAAGCGGGGGGGCATCCTACAATGAGCAGTTCTTC.

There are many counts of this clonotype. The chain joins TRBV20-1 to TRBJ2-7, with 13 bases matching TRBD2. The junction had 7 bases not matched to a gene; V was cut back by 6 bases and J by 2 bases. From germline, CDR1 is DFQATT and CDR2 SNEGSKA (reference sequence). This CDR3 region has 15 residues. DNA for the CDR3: TGCAGTGCGACCGGACTAGCGGGGGAAACCTACGAGCAGTACTTC. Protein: CSATGLAGETYEQYF.

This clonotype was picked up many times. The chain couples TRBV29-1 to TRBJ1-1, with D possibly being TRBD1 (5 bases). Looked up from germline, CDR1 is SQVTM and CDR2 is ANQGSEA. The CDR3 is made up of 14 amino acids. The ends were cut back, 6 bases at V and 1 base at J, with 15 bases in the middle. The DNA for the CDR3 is TGCAGCGTGGGGACCTTAGACGGGAACACTGAAGCTTTCTTT. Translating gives CSVGTLDGNTEAFF.

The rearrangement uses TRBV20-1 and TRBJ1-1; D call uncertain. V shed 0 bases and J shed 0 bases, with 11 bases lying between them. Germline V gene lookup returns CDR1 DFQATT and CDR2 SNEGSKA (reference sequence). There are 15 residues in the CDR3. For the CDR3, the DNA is TGCAGTGCTAGAGATGGGTCGGTGATGAACACTGAAGCTTTCTTT. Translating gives CSARDGSVMNTEAFF.

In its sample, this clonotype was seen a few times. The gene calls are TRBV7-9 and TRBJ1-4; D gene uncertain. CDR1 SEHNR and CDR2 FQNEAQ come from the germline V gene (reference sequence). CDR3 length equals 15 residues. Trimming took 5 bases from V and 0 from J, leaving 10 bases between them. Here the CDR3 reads CASSIGPATNEKLFF. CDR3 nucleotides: TGTGCCAGCAGCATCGGACCCGCAACTAATGAAAAACTGTTTTTT.

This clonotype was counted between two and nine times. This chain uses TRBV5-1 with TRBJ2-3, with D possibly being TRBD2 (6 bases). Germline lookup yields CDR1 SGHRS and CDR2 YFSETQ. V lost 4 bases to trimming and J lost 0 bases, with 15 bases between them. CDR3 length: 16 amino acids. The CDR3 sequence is CASSLGLSTSTDTQYF. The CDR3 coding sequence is TGCGCCAGCAGCCTAGGACTATCTACTAGCACAGATACGCAGTATTTT.

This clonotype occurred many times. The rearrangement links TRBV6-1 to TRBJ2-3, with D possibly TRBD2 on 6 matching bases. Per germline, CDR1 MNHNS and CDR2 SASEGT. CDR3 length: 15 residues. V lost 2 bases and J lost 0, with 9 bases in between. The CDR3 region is CASSERGTSTDTQYF. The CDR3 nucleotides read TGTGCCAGCAGTGAACGAGGGACTAGCACAGATACGCAGTATTTT.

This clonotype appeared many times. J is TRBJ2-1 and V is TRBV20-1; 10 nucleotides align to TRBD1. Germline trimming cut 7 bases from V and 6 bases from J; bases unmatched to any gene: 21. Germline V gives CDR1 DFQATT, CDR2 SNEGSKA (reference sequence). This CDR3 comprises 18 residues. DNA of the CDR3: TGCAGTGTTCAATCGCTCAGCGCCACCGGGACAGGGGCCAATGAGCAGTTCTTC. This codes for CSVQSLSATGTGANEQFF.

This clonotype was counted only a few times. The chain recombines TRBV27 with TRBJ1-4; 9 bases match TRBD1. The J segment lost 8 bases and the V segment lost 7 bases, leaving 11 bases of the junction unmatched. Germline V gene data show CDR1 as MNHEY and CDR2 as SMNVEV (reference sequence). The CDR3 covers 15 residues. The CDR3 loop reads CASKKPGQGLEKLFF. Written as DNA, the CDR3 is TGTGCCAGCAAAAAACCGGGACAGGGTCTCGAAAAACTGTTTTTT.

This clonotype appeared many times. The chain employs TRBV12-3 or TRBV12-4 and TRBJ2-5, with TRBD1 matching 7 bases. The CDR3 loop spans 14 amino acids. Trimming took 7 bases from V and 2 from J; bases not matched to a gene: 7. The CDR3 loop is CASNKDRVQETQYF. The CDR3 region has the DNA TGTGCCAGCAACAAAGACAGGGTACAAGAGACCCAGTACTTC.

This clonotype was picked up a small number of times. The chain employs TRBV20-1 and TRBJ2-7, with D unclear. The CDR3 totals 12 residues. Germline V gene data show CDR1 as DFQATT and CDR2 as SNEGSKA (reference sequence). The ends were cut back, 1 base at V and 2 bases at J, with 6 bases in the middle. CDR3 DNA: TGCAGTGCTAGAGGAGCCGCCTACGAGCAGTACTTC. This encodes CSARGAAYEQYF.

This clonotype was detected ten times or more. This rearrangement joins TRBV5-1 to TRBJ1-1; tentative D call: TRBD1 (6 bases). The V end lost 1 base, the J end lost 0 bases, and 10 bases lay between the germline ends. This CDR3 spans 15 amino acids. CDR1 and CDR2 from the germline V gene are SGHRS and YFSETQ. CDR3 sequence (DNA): TGCGCCAGCAGCTTGAGCAGGGGAATGAACACTGAAGCTTTCTTT. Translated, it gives CASSLSRGMNTEAFF.